This T cell receptor (beta chain) was sequenced during a study of chemoradiotherapy in HPV16-positive cancers. At the level of the study: Candidate HPV-specific T-cell clones and common TCR motifs came from functional assays in a couple of HPV16-positive patients.

Comment on this clone: Its antigen is as yet unknown.

CDR1 and CDR2 from the germline V gene are SGDLS and YYNGEE. The junction had 4 bases not matched to a gene; V was cut back by 0 bases and J by 5 bases. The CDR3 contains 15 residues. Repertoires were generated with immunoSEQ multiplex PCR, while TCRdb's copy carries only in-frame clones and drops some. Seen here are approximately 14,000 clones, 77% observed once, and the top ten hold roughly 1.4%. Study-level results: Candidate HPV-specific clones and E7-related TCR motifs grew in tumor during treatment.

Repeated repertoire sampling spanned the course of chemoradiotherapy. The J gene is TRBJ2-5, the V gene TRBV9, with 10 bases identical to TRBD1. The sequence was collected from a human donor with HPV-associated anogenital cancer. The specimen was obtained from a patient who underwent chemoradiotherapy. Here the CDR3 reads CASSVGGTGAETQYF. As DNA, the CDR3 is TGTGCCAGCAGCGTAGGCGGGACAGGGGCGGAGACCCAGTACTTC. The full variable domain, with the rest looked up from reference TRBV9 and TRBJ2-5, is DSGVTQTPKHLITATGQRVTLRCSPRSGDLSVYWYQQSLDQGLQFLIQYYNGEERAKGNILERFSAQQFPDLHSELNLSSLELGDSALYFCASSVGGTGAETQYFGPGTRLLVL.